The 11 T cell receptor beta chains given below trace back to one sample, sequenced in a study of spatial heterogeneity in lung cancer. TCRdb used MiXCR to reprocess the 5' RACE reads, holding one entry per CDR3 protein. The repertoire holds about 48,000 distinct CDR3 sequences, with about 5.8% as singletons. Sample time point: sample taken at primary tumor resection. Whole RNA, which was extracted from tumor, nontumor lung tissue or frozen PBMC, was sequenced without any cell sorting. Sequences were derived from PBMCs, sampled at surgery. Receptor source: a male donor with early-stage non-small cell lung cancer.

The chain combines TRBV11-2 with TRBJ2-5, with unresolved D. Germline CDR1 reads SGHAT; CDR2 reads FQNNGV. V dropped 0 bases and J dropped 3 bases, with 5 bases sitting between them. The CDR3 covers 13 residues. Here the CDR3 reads CASSLEPEETQYF. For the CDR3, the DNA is TGTGCCAGCAGCTTAGAACCGGAAGAGACCCAGTACTTC.

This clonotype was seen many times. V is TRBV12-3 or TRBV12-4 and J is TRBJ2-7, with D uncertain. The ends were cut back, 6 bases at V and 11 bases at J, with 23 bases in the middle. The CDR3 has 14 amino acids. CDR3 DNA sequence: TGTGCCAGCAGCCGAACGTTAACCTTTCACCGGGAGTACTTC. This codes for CASSRTLTFHREYF.

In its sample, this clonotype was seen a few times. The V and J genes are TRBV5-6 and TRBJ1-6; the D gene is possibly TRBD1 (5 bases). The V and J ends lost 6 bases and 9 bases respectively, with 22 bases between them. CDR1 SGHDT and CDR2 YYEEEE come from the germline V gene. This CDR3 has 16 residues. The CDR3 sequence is CASTPGVGGLGSPLHF. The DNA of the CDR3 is TGTGCCAGCACCCCGGGGGTCGGGGGTCTGGGTTCACCCCTCCACTTT.

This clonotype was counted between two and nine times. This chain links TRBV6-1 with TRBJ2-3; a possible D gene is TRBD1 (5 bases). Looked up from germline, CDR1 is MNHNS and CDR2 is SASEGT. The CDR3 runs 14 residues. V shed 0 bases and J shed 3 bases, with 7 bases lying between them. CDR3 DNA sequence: TGTGCCAGCAGTGAAGCGGGGCTGACAGATACGCAGTATTTT. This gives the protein CASSEAGLTDTQYF.

CDR3 sequence: CASSPLAVIDEQFF. The CDR3 DNA follows: TGTGCCAGCTCACCACTAGCGGTCATCGATGAGCAGTTCTTC. The V gene is TRBV18, the J gene TRBJ2-1; D may be TRBD2 (6 bases). The germline V gene has CDR1 KGHSH and CDR2 LQKENI. Trimming shortened V by 1 base and J by 8 bases, and 12 bases separated the two germline ends. The CDR3 sequence is 14 residues long.

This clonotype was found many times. CDR3 amino acids: CASSLTGGAVNTEAFF. The DNA of the CDR3 is TGTGCCAGCAGCTTAACAGGGGGCGCGGTGAACACTGAAGCTTTCTTT. The chain is built from TRBV11-2 and TRBJ1-1; TRBD1 agrees at 9 bases. The CDR3 sequence is 16 residues long. V lost 2 bases, J lost 0 bases, and 4 bases stayed unmatched. Germline-derived CDR1 and CDR2 are SGHAT and FQNNGV.

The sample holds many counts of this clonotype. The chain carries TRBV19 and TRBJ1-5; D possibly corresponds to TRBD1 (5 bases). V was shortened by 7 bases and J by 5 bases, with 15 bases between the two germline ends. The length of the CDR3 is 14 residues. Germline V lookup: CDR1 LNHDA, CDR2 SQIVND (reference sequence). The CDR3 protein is CASKGNIAYQPQHF. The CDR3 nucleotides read TGTGCCAGTAAGGGGAACATCGCCTATCAGCCCCAGCATTTT. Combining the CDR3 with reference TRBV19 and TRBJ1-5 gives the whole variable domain DGGITQSPKYLFRKEGQNVTLSCEQNLNHDAMYWYRQDPGQGLRLIYYSQIVNDFQKGDIAEGYSVSREKKESFPLTVTSAQKNPTAFYLCASKGNIAYQPQHFGDGTRLSIL.

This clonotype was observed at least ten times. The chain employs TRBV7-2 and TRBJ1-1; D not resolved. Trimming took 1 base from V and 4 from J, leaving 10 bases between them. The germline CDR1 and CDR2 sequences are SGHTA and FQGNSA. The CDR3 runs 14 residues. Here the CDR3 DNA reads TGTGCCAGCAGCTTAGGAGTAGGGCCCACTGAAGCTTTCTTT. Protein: CASSLGVGPTEAFF.

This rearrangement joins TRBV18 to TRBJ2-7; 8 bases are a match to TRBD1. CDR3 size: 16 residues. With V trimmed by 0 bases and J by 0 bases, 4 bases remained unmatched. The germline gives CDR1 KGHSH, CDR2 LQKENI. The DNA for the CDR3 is TGTGCCAGCTCACCACCGGGACAGGCCTTCTCCTACGAGCAGTACTTC. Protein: CASSPPGQAFSYEQYF.

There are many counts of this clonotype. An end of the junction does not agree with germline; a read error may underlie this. CDR3 residues: CSAREWDYEQYF. Written as DNA, the CDR3 is TGCAGTGCTCGAGAATGGGACTACGAGCAGTACTTC. The chain joins TRBV20-1 to TRBJ2-7, with D hard to call. The CDR3 extends over 12 amino acids. The germline V gene has CDR1 DFQATT and CDR2 SNEGSKA (reference sequence).

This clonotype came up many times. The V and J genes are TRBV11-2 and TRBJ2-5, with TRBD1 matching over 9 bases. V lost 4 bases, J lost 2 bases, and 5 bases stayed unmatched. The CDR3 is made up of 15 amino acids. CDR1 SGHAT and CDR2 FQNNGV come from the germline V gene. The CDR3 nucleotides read TGTGCCAGCAGCTCTGGGACAGGGAAACAAGAGACCCAGTACTTC. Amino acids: CASSSGTGKQETQYF.